The 11 T cell receptor beta chains presented below share a single source sample, sequenced in a study of neoadjuvant anti-PD-1 for oral cavity cancer. Time point indicated: after neoadjuvant nivolumab, at surgical resection. TCRdb's copy holds only in-frame clones and misses some; the assay was immunoSEQ multiplex PCR. The sample holds about 8,000 clones, 60% to 75% seen once. The source was PBMCs, collected after nivolumab (anti-PD-1) treatment. The origin of the receptors is a person aged 35-79 years with oral cavity squamous cell carcinoma.

This sequence joins TRBV28 and TRBJ1-1, with D perhaps matching TRBD1 (6 bases). The CDR3 extends over 13 amino acids. The ends were cut back, 6 bases at V and 0 bases at J, with 8 bases in the middle. Germline-derived CDR1 and CDR2 are MDHEN and SYDVKM. The chain's CDR3 is CASRDSLNTEAFF. The CDR3 DNA reads as TGTGCCAGCAGGGACAGTCTGAACACTGAAGCTTTCTTT.

V usage is TRBV7-3 and J usage is TRBJ2-1; D perhaps matches TRBD1 (6 bases). CDR1 and CDR2 from the germline V gene are SGHTA and FQGTGA. CDR3 length: 15 amino acids. Trimming removed 5 bases from V and 2 bases from J, with 13 bases in between. The CDR3 DNA follows: TGTGCCAGCAGCCCTCGGGACACCCCCTACAATGAGCAGTTCTTC. This encodes CASSPRDTPYNEQFF.

The gene calls are TRBV19 and TRBJ1-6; TRBD1 matches at 10 bases. The germline V gene encodes CDR1 LNHDA and CDR2 SQIVND (reference sequence). The CDR3 is made up of 12 amino acids. V gave up 6 bases and J gave up 11 bases; unmatched junction bases: 1. CDR3 DNA: TGTGCCAGTAGGGGACAGGGGACACCCCTCCACTTT. Its translation: CASRGQGTPLHF.

This clone is a singleton in its sample. The CDR3 DNA follows: TGTGCCAGCAGCTTAACTAGCGGGGGGGAGACCCAGTACTTC. It encodes CASSLTSGGETQYF. The chain carries TRBV7-8 and TRBJ2-5; 12 bases are a match to TRBD2. Germline assignment: CDR1 SGHVS and CDR2 FQNEAQ. The CDR3 sequence is 14 residues long. V was clipped by 2 bases and J by 5 bases; unmatched bases: 0.

The CDR3 DNA is TGCGCCAGCAGCCAAGATCATGGCAGCGAAACCCCACTCTATGGCTACACCTTC. This codes for CASSQDHGSETPLYGYTF. The rearrangement joins TRBV4-3 to TRBJ1-2; D is ambiguous. V was shortened by 0 bases and J by 4 bases, with 21 bases between the two germline ends. The CDR3 is 18 residues long. The germline gives CDR1 LGHNA, CDR2 YSLEER.

This clone occurred once. V is TRBV5-1 and J is TRBJ2-6; D gene unclear. V was trimmed by 2 bases and J by 4 bases, leaving 10 bases between them. There are 15 residues in the CDR3. The germline V gene has CDR1 SGHRS and CDR2 YFSETQ. For the CDR3, the DNA is TGCGCCAGCAGCTTTGAGGCGAGGGGGGCCAACGTCCTGACTTTC. Translation gives CASSFEARGANVLTF.

The chain links TRBV28 to TRBJ2-7; the D gene is possibly TRBD1 (6 bases). CDR1 MDHEN and CDR2 SYDVKM come from the germline V gene. The CDR3 sequence is 14 residues long. Between the trimmed V and J ends, which lost 5 bases and 2 bases, there was a span of 13 bases. Written as DNA, the CDR3 is TGTGCCAGCAGTATTACAGGGACAACCTACGAGCAGTACTTC. The encoded protein is CASSITGTTYEQYF.

In nucleotides, the CDR3 is TGTGCCAGCAACTTTGGACTGATCAATCAGCCCCAGCATTTT. It translates to CASNFGLINQPQHF. The V call is TRBV6-1, the J call TRBJ1-5, with D hard to call. There are 14 residues in the CDR3. Trimming shortened V by 7 bases and J by 3 bases, and 13 bases separated the two germline ends. CDR1 is MNHNS, CDR2 SASEGT, per germline.

This clone was seen a few times. V gene TRBV7-6 combines with J gene TRBJ1-6; 11 bases are shared with TRBD1. The CDR3 length is 16 residues. Trimming cost V 5 bases and J 7 bases; bases outside gene matches: 7. The germline CDR1 and CDR2 sequences are SGHVS and FNYEAQ. The CDR3 protein is CASSQGQGALNSPLHF. In DNA, the CDR3 is TGTGCCAGCAGCCAAGGACAGGGGGCCCTGAATTCACCCCTCCACTTT.

This sequence joins TRBV7-2 and TRBJ1-5; D is unresolved. The germline V gene has CDR1 SGHTA and CDR2 FQGNSA. V was shortened by 0 bases and J by 4 bases, with 10 bases between the two germline ends. This CDR3 contains 15 residues. CDR3 in DNA: TGTGCCAGCAGCTTAGCTGGGAGGGTTAATCAGCCCCAGCATTTT. It encodes CASSLAGRVNQPQHF.

This chain uses TRBV21-1 with TRBJ1-5; no DNA check was done on the table's D call, TRBD1. TRBV21-1 is a pseudogene locus. This CDR3 is 16 amino acids long. The chain's CDR3 is CASSKRKGDSNQPQHF. The CDR3 nucleotides are TGTGCCAGCAGCAAAAGGAAGGGGGATAGCAATCAGCCCCAGCATTTT.